These 5 T cell receptor beta chains originate from one sample sequenced in a study of graft-versus-host responses after intestinal transplantation. TCRdb's copy holds only in-frame clones and misses some; the assay was immunoSEQ multiplex PCR. The profile shows more than 20,000 clones, 83% of them singletons. The material was PBMCs, obtained 27 to 29 days after intestinal transplant. All receptors derive from a human patient who received an intestinal transplant, so some T cells may come from the graft donor.

The rearrangement links TRBV27 to TRBJ2-5, with TRBD1 as a possible D gene (6 bases). The J call may be in error: the DNA end matches TRBJ2-7 better. Per the germline V gene, CDR1 is MNHEY and CDR2 is SMNVEV (reference sequence). CDR3 size: 20 residues. The CDR3 loop reads CASSPLPGQGLGLNSYEQYF. The CDR3 bases are TGTGCCAGCAGTCCACTCCCGGGACAAGGCCTGGGCCTAAACTCCTACGAGCAGTACTTC.

The rearrangement joins TRBV2 to TRBJ2-1; no reliable D call. Germline values: CDR1 SNHLY, CDR2 FYNNEI. V was clipped by 2 bases and J by 5 bases, with 4 bases between them. The CDR3 has 12 amino acids. The CDR3 loop reads CASSEIDNEQFF. The CDR3 DNA is TGTGCCAGCAGTGAAATCGACAATGAGCAGTTCTTC.

The V and J genes are TRBV27 and TRBJ1-1; D possibly corresponds to TRBD1 (6 bases). Trimming stripped 6 bases from V and 4 bases from J, with 12 bases between. This CDR3 contains 13 residues. The germline V gene has CDR1 MNHEY and CDR2 SMNVEV (reference sequence). The CDR3, as DNA: TGTGCCAGCAGAACTCCGGGGGCCACTGAAGCTTTCTTT. Translating gives CASRTPGATEAFF.

The rearrangement uses TRBV5-6 and TRBJ2-7; 13 bases are a match to TRBD2. J lost 4 bases, V lost 3 bases, and 4 bases had no gene match. Per the germline V gene, CDR1 is SGHDT and CDR2 is YYEEEE. The CDR3 is made up of 15 amino acids. The CDR3 spells CASSSRTSGGYEQYF. CDR3 coding DNA: TGTGCCAGCAGCTCCCGGACTAGCGGGGGATACGAGCAGTACTTC.

The chain links TRBV5-1 to TRBJ1-2, with 8 bases aligning to TRBD1. Germline CDR1 is SGHRS and CDR2 is YFSETQ. The CDR3 runs to 14 residues. J lost 6 bases, V lost 4 bases, and 8 bases had no gene match. The chain's CDR3 is CASSPDWTGNGYTF. Here the CDR3 DNA reads TGCGCCAGCAGCCCAGATTGGACAGGGAATGGCTACACCTTC.